This T cell receptor (beta chain) emerged from a study of CD8 T cells in ankylosing spondylitis. Overall study results and limits: Ankylosing spondylitis blood appeared to carry a characteristic TCR beta motif of roughly 8 highly homologous variants.

V shed 3 bases and J shed 1 base, with 7 bases lying between them. The CDR3 covers 14 residues. Looked up from germline, CDR1 is SQVTM and CDR2 is ANQGSEA. There are many counts of this clonotype. What it binds is unknown. TCRdb ran MiXCR on the 5' RACE reads and lists one entry per CDR3 protein. The data contain 800,000 to 900,000 distinct CDR3 sequences, approximately 12% of them singletons. Input material: blood, either unsorted or a sorted T cell fraction (not recorded which). The receptor's source is a male donor with ankylosing spondylitis. This sequence joins TRBV29-1 and TRBJ2-6, with D hard to call. In DNA, the CDR3 is TGCAGCGTTGACAATCCTTCTGGGGCCAACGTCCTGACTTTC. Amino acids: CSVDNPSGANVLTF.